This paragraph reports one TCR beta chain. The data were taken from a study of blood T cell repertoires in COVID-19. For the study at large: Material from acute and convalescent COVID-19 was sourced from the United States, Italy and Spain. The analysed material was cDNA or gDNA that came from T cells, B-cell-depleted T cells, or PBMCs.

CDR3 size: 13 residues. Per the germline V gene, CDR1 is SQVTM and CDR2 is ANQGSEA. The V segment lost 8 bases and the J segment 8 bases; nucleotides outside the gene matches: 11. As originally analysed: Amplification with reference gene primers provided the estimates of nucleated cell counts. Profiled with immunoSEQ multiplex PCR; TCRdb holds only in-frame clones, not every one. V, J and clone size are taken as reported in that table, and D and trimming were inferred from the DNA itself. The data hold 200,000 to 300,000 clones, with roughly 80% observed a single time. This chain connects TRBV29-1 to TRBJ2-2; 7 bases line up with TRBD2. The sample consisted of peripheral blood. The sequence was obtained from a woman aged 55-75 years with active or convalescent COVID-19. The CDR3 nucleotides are TGCAGCTCGAGACTAGCCGGAGGAGGGGAGCTGTTTTTT. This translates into CSSRLAGGGELFF.